Presented here are 2 T cell receptor beta chains from one specimen sequenced in a study of early T cells in non-severe SARS-CoV-2 infection. TCRdb reprocessed the 5' RACE reads with MiXCR, giving one entry per CDR3 protein. The sample lists 55,000 to 75,000 distinct CDR3 sequences, approximately 6% occurring once. The sequencing here drew on whole blood, taken at baseline. The receptors here all came from an adult who was a healthcare worker with PCR-confirmed SARS-CoV-2 infection or an uninfected control (not recorded which).

This clonotype was counted ten times or more. The chain combines TRBV6-1 with TRBJ2-7; D is possibly TRBD1 or TRBD2 (6 bases each). This CDR3 has 16 amino acids. Germline V lookup: CDR1 MNHNS, CDR2 SASEGT. V was trimmed by 3 bases and J by 12 bases, leaving 27 bases between them. In nucleotides, the CDR3 is TGTGCCAGCAGTGACGGAGGGACAATTGCCCCAGCCCAGGGGTACTTC. Translated: CASSDGGTIAPAQGYF.

This clonotype was found many times. This chain joins TRBV5-6 and TRBJ1-1; D is unresolved. The CDR3 consists of 14 residues. Germline CDR1 reads SGHDT; CDR2 reads YYEEEE. V lost 2 bases and J 8 bases, leaving 16 bases between the germline ends. The CDR3 here is CASSFLKLAEEAFF. CDR3 nucleotides: TGTGCCAGCAGCTTCCTCAAACTGGCAGAAGAAGCTTTCTTT.